The 21 T cell receptor beta chains given below trace back to one sample, sequenced in a study of CD8 T cells in Susac syndrome. Reverse transcription of roughly 0.45 to 1 ug RNA was carried out with random hexamers. TCRdb recomputed calls from the immunoSEQ multiplex PCR reads with MiXCR, one row per CDR3 protein. Among around 180,000 distinct CDR3 sequences listed, around 95% were seen once. The sequencing sample was made of CD4+ T cells from PBMCs. These receptor sequences come from a human donor with multiple sclerosis.

V and J are TRBV7-2 and TRBJ2-5; D uncertain. Germline-derived CDR1 and CDR2 are SGHTA and FQGNSA. V was shortened by 3 bases and J by 2 bases, with 10 bases between the two germline ends. The CDR3 is made up of 14 amino acids. The CDR3 DNA reads TGTGCCAGCAGCTTTTCCCTGGCACAAGAGACCCAGTACTTC. It encodes CASSFSLAQETQYF.

V usage is TRBV2 and J usage is TRBJ2-5; 12 nucleotides line up with TRBD2. This CDR3 is built from 17 residues. Looked up from germline, CDR1 is SNHLY and CDR2 is FYNNEI. V dropped 5 bases and J dropped 0; count of bases not matched to a gene: 7. CDR3 in DNA: TGTGCCAGCAGTACGCGACTAGCGGGAGCCTACCAAGAGACCCAGTACTTC. It specifies CASSTRLAGAYQETQYF.

The V and J genes are TRBV6-2 or TRBV6-3 and TRBJ1-5; D is unresolved. The V end lost 7 bases, the J end lost 5 bases, and 9 bases lay between the germline ends. Germline V gene sequence: CDR1 MNHEY, CDR2 SVGEGT. This CDR3 region has 12 residues. The CDR3 here is CASKGLDQPQHF. DNA for the CDR3: TGTGCCAGCAAGGGTCTTGATCAGCCCCAGCATTTT.

The chain is built from TRBV7-9 and TRBJ2-7, with D maybe TRBD2 (5 bases). This CDR3 comprises 14 residues. The germline V gene encodes CDR1 SEHNR and CDR2 FQNEAQ (reference sequence). Trimming stripped 1 base from V and 3 bases from J, with 10 bases between. CDR3 bases: TGTGCCAGCAGCTTAGTACCGGGAATCTACGAGCAGTACTTC. It specifies CASSLVPGIYEQYF.

The chain links TRBV29-1 to TRBJ1-1; 7 bases line up with TRBD1. This CDR3 is 13 amino acids long. Germline CDR1 reads SQVTM; CDR2 reads ANQGSEA. J was trimmed by 3 bases and V by 1 base; bases with no gene match: 2. CDR3 nucleotide sequence: TGCAGCGTTGAAGTACAGGGGCACACTGAAGCTTTCTTT. The encoded protein is CSVEVQGHTEAFF.

Of note for this clonotype: Compared with germline, one end of the junction differs, possibly owing to a read error. The chain has TRBV11-2 and TRBJ2-1; D remains unclear. Germline CDR1 reads SGHAT; CDR2 reads FQNNGV. The CDR3 has 11 amino acids. CDR3 residues: CASSSFNEQFF. In DNA, the CDR3 is TGTGCCAGCAGCTCCTTCAATGAGCAGTTCTTC.

The V and J genes are TRBV29-1 and TRBJ1-4; 9 nucleotides match TRBD1. CDR1 SQVTM and CDR2 ANQGSEA come from the germline V gene. CDR3 length: 13 amino acids. Trimming removed 7 bases from V and 7 bases from J; junction bases left unmatched: 7. CDR3 residues: CSALQGATEKLFF. Written as DNA, the CDR3 is TGCAGCGCCTTACAGGGGGCGACTGAAAAACTGTTTTTT.

V and J are TRBV2 and TRBJ2-3, with D hard to call. CDR3 length: 16 amino acids. Germline assignment: CDR1 SNHLY and CDR2 FYNNEI. Trimming stripped 2 bases from V and 2 bases from J, with 14 bases between. The CDR3 loop is CASSEREVQLTDTQYF. DNA of the CDR3: TGTGCCAGCAGTGAACGCGAGGTACAGCTCACAGATACGCAGTATTTT.

The chain uses TRBV20-1 and TRBJ2-5, with a tentative D call TRBD2 (5 bases). Germline V gives CDR1 DFQATT, CDR2 SNEGSKA (reference sequence). The V gene lost 5 bases and the J gene lost 5 bases, with 18 bases spanning the gap. The CDR3 is made up of 14 amino acids. The CDR3 reads CSAVPADREETQYF. The DNA for the CDR3 is TGCAGTGCTGTACCGGCCGATAGGGAGGAGACCCAGTACTTC.

This clonotype was seen just once. The chain couples TRBV15 to TRBJ2-7; D is unresolved. CDR1 and CDR2 (germline): LNHNV, YYDKDF (reference sequence). V was cut by 0 bases and J by 5 bases, with 17 bases left in between. The CDR3 covers 16 residues. CDR3 amino acids: CATSRETPRALDEQYF. The CDR3, as DNA: TGTGCCACCAGCAGAGAGACCCCCCGCGCCTTGGACGAGCAGTACTTC.

The rearrangement joins TRBV20-1 to TRBJ2-7; tentative D call: TRBD1 (7 bases). Germline V gives CDR1 DFQATT, CDR2 SNEGSKA (reference sequence). The CDR3 extends over 13 amino acids. The ends were cut back, 0 bases at V and 6 bases at J, with 12 bases in the middle. The CDR3 sequence: CSAREGQGGEQYF. CDR3 DNA sequence: TGCAGTGCTAGAGAGGGCCAGGGGGGCGAGCAGTACTTC.

The rearrangement uses TRBV2 and TRBJ2-5; tentative D call: TRBD2 (6 bases). Germline CDR1 SNHLY, CDR2 FYNNEI. The germline V and J ends were trimmed by 4 bases and 4 bases, with 10 bases remaining between them. CDR3 length equals 13 residues. The CDR3 DNA reads TGTGCCAGCAGTGGACTAGTCACAGAGACCCAGTACTTC. Amino acid sequence: CASSGLVTETQYF.

The CDR3 here is CASSVVGSDTQYF. For the CDR3, the DNA is TGTGCCAGCAGCGTAGTAGGATCCGATACGCAGTATTTT. This rearrangement joins TRBV9 to TRBJ2-3; D is undetermined. V dropped 0 bases and J dropped 6 bases, with 8 bases sitting between them. The germline gives CDR1 SGDLS, CDR2 YYNGEE. The CDR3 extends over 13 amino acids.

This CDR3 reads CASSFPGGNYGYTF. The CDR3 DNA reads as TGTGCCAGCAGTTTCCCAGGGGGTAACTATGGCTACACCTTC. V and J are TRBV28 and TRBJ1-2, with 7 bases aligning to TRBD1. CDR1 MDHEN and CDR2 SYDVKM come from the germline V gene. The CDR3 is 14 amino acids. The J segment lost 1 base and the V segment lost 3 bases, leaving 2 bases of the junction unmatched.

This chain joins TRBV20-1 and TRBJ2-5, with 8 bases fitting TRBD2. The CDR3 loop spans 15 amino acids. The germline V gene has CDR1 DFQATT and CDR2 SNEGSKA (reference sequence). V trimming: 0 bases; J trimming: 5 bases; junction bases outside the gene matches: 8. The CDR3 nucleotides read TGCAGTGCTAGAGATCCGCGGGGGGCCGATGAGACCCAGTACTTC. As protein: CSARDPRGADETQYF.

The chain joins TRBV20-1 to TRBJ1-2; no clear D. CDR1 and CDR2 (germline): DFQATT, SNEGSKA (reference sequence). The CDR3 sequence is 12 residues long. The V gene lost 4 bases and the J gene lost 7 bases, with 13 bases spanning the gap. The CDR3 sequence: CSAIREAPGYTF. CDR3 sequence (DNA): TGCAGTGCTATAAGGGAGGCCCCTGGCTACACCTTC.

J is TRBJ1-4 and V is TRBV5-6, with D uncertain. The CDR3 length is 16 residues. Germline values: CDR1 SGHDT, CDR2 YYEEEE. Trimming pared 0 bases from V and 0 bases from J, leaving 9 bases between. This CDR3 reads CASSLAGRSTNEKLFF. Written as DNA, the CDR3 is TGTGCCAGCAGCTTGGCCGGAAGATCAACTAATGAAAAACTGTTTTTT. Full variable domain (remainder filled in from reference TRBV5-6 and TRBJ1-4): DAGVTQSPTHLIKTRGQQVTLRCSPKSGHDTVSWYQQALGQGPQFIFQYYEEEERQRGNFPDRFSGHQFPNYSSELNVNALLLGDSALYLCASSLAGRSTNEKLFFGSGTQLSVL.

This clonotype showed up just a few times. This chain uses TRBV5-6 with TRBJ1-2; D not certain. Trimming took 0 bases from V and 0 from J, leaving 3 bases between them. CDR1 is SGHDT and CDR2 is YYEEEE in the germline V gene. The CDR3 has 13 amino acids. In nucleotides, the CDR3 is TGTGCCAGCAGCTTGGCAGCTAACTATGGCTACACCTTC. This codes for CASSLAANYGYTF.

The chain is built from TRBV20-1 and TRBJ2-7; D is perhaps TRBD2 (5 bases). The V end lost 3 bases, the J end lost 5 bases, and 8 bases lay between the germline ends. The germline CDR1 and CDR2 sequences are DFQATT and SNEGSKA (reference sequence). The CDR3 is made up of 11 amino acids. CDR3 loop: CSASPGNEQYF. The CDR3 nucleotides are TGCAGTGCTAGTCCGGGAAACGAGCAGTACTTC.

V is TRBV7-9 and J is TRBJ2-4, with TRBD2 as a possible D gene (6 bases). CDR3 length equals 13 residues. CDR1 is SEHNR, CDR2 FQNEAQ, per germline (reference sequence). V was cut by 5 bases and J by 8 bases, with 13 bases left in between. CDR3 region: CASSPGGRDIQYF. The DNA of the CDR3 is TGTGCCAGCAGCCCCGGGGGTCGGGACATTCAGTACTTC. Filled out from reference TRBV7-9 and TRBJ2-4, the complete variable domain reads DTGVSQNPRHKITKRGQNVTFRCDPISEHNRLYWYRQTLGQGPEFLTYFQNEAQLEKSRLLSDRFSAERPKGSFSTLEIQRTEQGDSAMYLCASSPGGRDIQYFGAGTRLSVL.

This clonotype turned up a few times. J is TRBJ2-1 and V is TRBV12-3 or TRBV12-4, with 8 bases that match TRBD1. V gave up 4 bases and J gave up 7 bases; unmatched junction bases: 12. CDR3 length: 16 residues. CDR3 in DNA: TGTGCCAGCAGTTCCTGGACAGGGAGTTCTTTGAATGAGCAGTTCTTC. Encoded protein: CASSSWTGSSLNEQFF.